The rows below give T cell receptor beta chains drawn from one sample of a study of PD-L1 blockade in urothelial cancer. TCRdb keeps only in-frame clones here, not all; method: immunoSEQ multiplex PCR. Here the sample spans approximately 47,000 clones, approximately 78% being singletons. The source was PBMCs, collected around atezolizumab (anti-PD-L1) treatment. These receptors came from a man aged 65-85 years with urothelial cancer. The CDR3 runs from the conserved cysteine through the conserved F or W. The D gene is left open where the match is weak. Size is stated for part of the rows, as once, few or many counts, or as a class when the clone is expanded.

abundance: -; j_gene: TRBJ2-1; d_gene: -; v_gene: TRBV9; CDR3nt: TGTGCCAGCAGCGTAGCTGACAGAAGGCAGAACAATGAGCAGTTCTTC; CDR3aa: CASSVADRRQNNEQFF
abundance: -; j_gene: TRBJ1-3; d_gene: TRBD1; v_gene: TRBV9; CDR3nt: TGTGCCAGCAGCGTAGCTTTGGCAGGGGGCTACTCTGGAAACACCATATATTTT; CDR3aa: CASSVALAGGYSGNTIYF
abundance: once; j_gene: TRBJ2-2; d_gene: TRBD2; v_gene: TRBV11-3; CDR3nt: TGTGCCAGCAGCAGGGGACTAACGGGCACCGGGGAGCTGTTTTTT; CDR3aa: CASSRGLTGTGELFF
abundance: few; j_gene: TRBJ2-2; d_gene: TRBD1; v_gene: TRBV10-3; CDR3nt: TGTGCCATCCGAGGCGACAGGGGATTACCCGGGGAGCTGTTTTTT; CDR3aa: CAIRGDRGLPGELFF
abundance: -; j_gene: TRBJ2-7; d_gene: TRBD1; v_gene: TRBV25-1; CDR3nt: TGTGCCAGCAGAGAACGACAGGGTCGCGAGCAGTACTTC; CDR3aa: CASRERQGREQYF
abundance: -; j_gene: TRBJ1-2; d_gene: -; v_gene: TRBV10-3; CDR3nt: TGTGCCATCAGTGAGTCTAACACGAAAGGCTACACCTTC; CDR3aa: CAISESNTKGYTF
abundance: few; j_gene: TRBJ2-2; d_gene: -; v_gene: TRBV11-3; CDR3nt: TGTGCCAGCAGCTTAGGACACTCAGCGAACACCGGGGAGCTGTTTTTT; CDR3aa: CASSLGHSANTGELFF
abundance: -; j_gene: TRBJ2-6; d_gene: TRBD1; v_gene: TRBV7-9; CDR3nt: TGTGCCAGCAGCTTCGGGACAGGGGTTGCTGGGGCCAACGTCCTGACTTTC; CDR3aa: CASSFGTGVAGANVLTF
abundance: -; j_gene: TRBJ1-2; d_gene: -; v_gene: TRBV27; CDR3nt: TGTGCCAGCAGTTTCGGCAGGGGAATCGGTGGCTACACCTTC; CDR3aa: CASSFGRGIGGYTF
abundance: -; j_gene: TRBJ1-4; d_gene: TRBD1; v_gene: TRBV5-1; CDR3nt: TGCGCCAGCAGCTGGGGGACAGGGGACGAAAAACTGTTTTTT; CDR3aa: CASSWGTGDEKLFF
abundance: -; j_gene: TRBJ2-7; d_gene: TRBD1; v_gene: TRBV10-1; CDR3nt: TGCGCCAGCAGTCGGGACAGTGATTACTACGAGCAGTACTTC; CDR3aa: CASSRDSDYYEQYF
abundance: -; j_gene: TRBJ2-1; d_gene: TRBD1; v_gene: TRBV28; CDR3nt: TGTGCCAGCAGTTGGGACAGGGAAGAAAATGAGCAGTTCTTC; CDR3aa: CASSWDREENEQFF
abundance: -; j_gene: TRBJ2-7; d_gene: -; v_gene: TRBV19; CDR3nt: TGTGCCAGTAGTGGCCTAGAGGACTACGAGCAGTACTTC; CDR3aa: CASSGLEDYEQYF
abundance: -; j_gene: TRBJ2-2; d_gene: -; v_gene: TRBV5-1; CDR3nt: TGCGCCAGCAGCTTGGCGTCAGGGGGGACCGGGGAGCTGTTTTTT; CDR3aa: CASSLASGGTGELFF
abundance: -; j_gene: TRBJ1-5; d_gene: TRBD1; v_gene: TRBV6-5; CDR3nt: TGTGCCAGCAGACATGGACAGGGGAATCAGCCCCAGCATTTT; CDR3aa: CASRHGQGNQPQHF